This entry features one T cell receptor (beta chain) sequence. Its antigen specificity is not known. A commercial ELISA kit detecting HCMV-specific IgG in serum was used to determine HCMV serostatus. Ficoll density gradient centrifugation was used to isolate peripheral blood mononuclear cells from blood. This entry is derived from a study of T cells expressing NK-cell markers (dated by TCRdb to the early 2020s). Some background on the complete study: Three sorted T-cell subsets (CD3+CD56+NKG2C+, CD3+CD56+NKG2C- and CD3+CD56-NKG2C+) from fewer than 10 donors had their TCR beta-chain repertoires profiled. Sequencing of the libraries produced 2 x 150 bp reads on Illumina HiSeq 2000/2500, MiSeq or NextSeq. The study sequenced eight donors, all healthy volunteers chosen at random: three men and five women. Among the eight sequenced donors, seven were HCMV-seropositive and one was HCMV-seronegative. Study-wide conclusions, independent of this receptor: Those dominant clonotypes were again the most abundant among CD3+CD56-NKG2C+ cells in several donors, at about 25-60.1%. In over five donors, the dominant CD3+CD56+NKG2C+ clonotypes were among the top 10 CD8+ clonotypes and accounted for about 1.0-7.5% of CD8+ T cells. Whether the expanded NKG2C-expressing T cell clones were specific for HCMV antigens remained unclear.

The reads were generated on an Illumina HiSeq 2000. TCR beta cDNA libraries were made by 5'RACE template switching that added a universal primer site and unique molecular identifiers. cDNA synthesis was primed from the TCR beta constant segment, followed by two successive PCR amplification steps. The study's processing was this. Reads were demultiplexed and grouped by UMI with MIGEC, and clonotypes were assembled and quantified with MiTCR. To exclude erroneous sequences, any TCR cDNA sequence not supported by at least two reads was discarded. The tcR package was used for downstream repertoire analysis, and clonotypes were matched across fractions by CDR3 nucleotide sequence plus V segment. VDJmatch was used to annotate antigen specificity against VDJdb, with one amino acid substitution in CDR3 allowed. TCRdb reprocessed the reads, and each CDR3 protein sequence is entered once, without DNA. The authors' filters were not applied to this entry. The sample table includes 450,000 to 600,000 distinct CDR3 sequences. 3.5% to 4.5% of the sample belongs to the ten largest clones.

CDR1 and CDR2 are drawn from the germline V gene: LGHNA, YNFKEQ. The CDR3 sequence holds 16 residues, the cysteine and phenylalanine included. DNA is not on record. Sequencing input: blood T cells: a sorted CD56 or NKG2C T cell subset, CD4+ or CD8+ T cells, or bulk PBMC T cells (not recorded which). Recombination linked TRBV4-2 to TRBJ2-1; without DNA, the TCRdb call of TRBD1 cannot be checked. This sequence was found in a man aged 18 to 29 in good health. Donor details come from another sample of the same person, matched by shared clones. The CDR3 region has the sequence CASSQGQGEGNNEQFF.